This entry features one TCR beta chain sequence. Its antigen is still unknown. The authors reverse transcribed all of the isolated RNA, so sequencing captured expressed TCRB transcripts. Clones were sequenced by immunoSEQ multiplex PCR, and TCRdb holds only the in-frame ones, with some missing. Here the sample spans hundreds of thousands of clones, 30% being singletons. This entry is derived from a study of beta chain features in type 1 diabetes. Study findings and constraints: Patients' naive, central memory and regulatory TCRB repertoires appeared more alike than those of healthy donors.

The germline V and J ends were trimmed by 0 bases and 3 bases, with 9 bases remaining between them. The CDR3 loop spans 14 amino acids. Germline V gene lookup returns CDR1 ENHRY and CDR2 SYGVKD. This sequence originates from a young man in good health. V usage is TRBV10-3 and J usage is TRBJ2-7, with unresolved D. Sequenced sample: naive CD4+ T cells from blood. The chain's CDR3 is CAISESTKNYEQYF. CDR3 nucleotide sequence: TGTGCCATCAGTGAGTCTACTAAAAACTACGAGCAGTACTTC.